This T cell receptor (beta chain) was sequenced in a study of shared clonotypes between healthy human individuals. The data were produced by immunoSEQ multiplex PCR, yet TCRdb's version contains in-frame clones alone and is incomplete. The sample lists under 850,000 clones; over 60% were seen once. Comment on this clone: Its target is not known. The identical CDR3 is also encoded by other nucleotide sequences in the sample.

Donors were Caucasian adults residing in Nashville, Tennessee, USA. Naive CD45RA+ and memory CD45RA-negative subsets were split from CD4+ cells. General study points: Relative to memory subsets, naive subsets generally showed larger estimated richness. When compared with the clonotypes that were shared by all four sorted-subset donors, the non-shared clonotypes turned out to have lower generation probabilities.

Per germline, CDR1 SGHTA and CDR2 FQGNSA. The CDR3 is made up of 14 amino acids. The sample consisted of memory CD4+ T cells sorted from blood. The subset was: CD45RA-negative fraction. The V and J genes are TRBV7-2 and TRBJ2-5, with 7 nucleotides matching TRBD1. The J call could be wrong; TRBJ2-7 is a better fit for the DNA end. The TCR originated in a woman in her 30s in good health. The CDR3 region is CASSPWDSSYEQYF. CDR3 in DNA: TGTGCCAGCAGCCCGTGGGACAGCTCCTACGAGCAGTACTTC.